The 28 T cell receptor beta chains listed next were all sequenced from one sample in a study of blood T cell repertoires in COVID-19. Clones were read by immunoSEQ multiplex PCR, and TCRdb kept only the in-frame ones, dropping some. The table has some 150,000 clones, over 85% seen once. The sample was peripheral blood. Receptor source: a human donor in a cohort sampled during active COVID-19.

The rearrangement joins TRBV4-2 to TRBJ1-3, with 9 bases matching TRBD1. The CDR3 covers 16 residues. In germline, CDR1 is LGHNA, CDR2 YNFKEQ. V was pared by 1 base and J by 0 bases, with 1 base of the junction left unmatched. The CDR3 DNA reads TGTGCCAGCAGCCAAGGGGACAGGGACTCTGGAAACACCATATATTTT. It translates to CASSQGDRDSGNTIYF.

The chain carries TRBV2 and TRBJ2-3; 8 positions agree with TRBD1. Germline V gives CDR1 SNHLY, CDR2 FYNNEI. V shed 1 base, J shed 3 bases, and the junction held 0 bases outside the gene matches. The CDR3 sequence is 14 residues long. CDR3 nucleotide sequence: TGTGCCAGCAGTGAAGACAGGGGGACAGATACGCAGTATTTT. Its protein is CASSEDRGTDTQYF.

The chain joins TRBV19 to TRBJ2-5; 11 bases match TRBD2. With V trimmed by 8 bases and J by 1 base, 9 bases remained unmatched. The V gene's germline CDR1 is LNHDA and CDR2 SQIVND (reference sequence). This CDR3 spans 16 amino acids. CDR3 coding DNA: TGTGCCAGTGGCCGCTCTAGCGGGGGGATCCAAGAGACCCAGTACTTC. It yields the protein CASGRSSGGIQETQYF.

The genes are TRBV19 and TRBJ1-2; 7 bases are shared with TRBD1. Germline V gene sequence: CDR1 LNHDA, CDR2 SQIVND (reference sequence). The CDR3 sequence is 14 residues long. J lost 1 base, V lost 6 bases, and 5 bases had no gene match. This chain's CDR3 is CASRSDRINYGYTF. The DNA of the CDR3 is TGTGCCAGTAGATCGGACAGGATTAACTATGGCTACACCTTC.

The genes are TRBV4-2 and TRBJ2-1, with 13 bases fitting TRBD2. The CDR3 has 16 residues. V lost 1 base and J lost 4; bases outside the gene matches: 1. From germline, CDR1 is LGHNA and CDR2 YNFKEQ. In DNA, the CDR3 is TGTGCCAGCAGCCAAGTGACTAGCGGGGGGTACAATGAGCAGTTCTTC. Translating it yields CASSQVTSGGYNEQFF.

This clone was counted a few times. V usage is TRBV19 and J usage is TRBJ1-6; D is unresolved. The V end lost 3 bases, the J end lost 3 bases, and 12 bases lay between the germline ends. Germline CDR1 reads LNHDA; CDR2 reads SQIVND (reference sequence). The CDR3 has 16 amino acids. CDR3 amino acids: CASSIPESHYNSPLHF. The CDR3 DNA follows: TGTGCCAGTAGTATTCCCGAGTCTCACTATAATTCACCCCTCCACTTT.

The V and J genes are TRBV25-1 and TRBJ1-4, with D possibly matching TRBD1 (5 bases). The CDR3 is made up of 16 amino acids. Germline V lookup: CDR1 MGHDK, CDR2 SYGVNS. V was clipped by 5 bases and J by 7 bases, with 20 bases between them. In DNA, the CDR3 is TGTGCCAGCAGTCCTCCCGACAGTGGAAGCCTTGAAAAACTGTTTTTT. It yields the protein CASSPPDSGSLEKLFF.

The genes are TRBV5-6 and TRBJ1-1; D perhaps matches TRBD1 (5 bases). V was trimmed by 2 bases and J by 1 base, leaving 9 bases between them. The CDR3 spans 14 residues. Germline V gene lookup returns CDR1 SGHDT and CDR2 YYEEEE. CDR3 amino acids: CASSFLQGNTEAFF. As DNA, the CDR3 is TGTGCCAGCAGCTTCCTGCAGGGGAACACTGAAGCTTTCTTT.

This clone is a singleton in its sample. The chain combines TRBV6-4 with TRBJ1-1, with 8 bases that match TRBD1. CDR1 and CDR2 (germline): MRHNA, SNTAGT. This CDR3 is 14 amino acids long. The V segment lost 6 bases and the J segment 2 bases; nucleotides outside the gene matches: 5. Here the CDR3 DNA reads TGTGCCAGCAGAGAGGGACAGGCAAACACTGAAGCTTTCTTT. Translated, it gives CASREGQANTEAFF.

This clone appeared a single time. The chain uses TRBV15 and TRBJ1-1; 8 bases fit TRBD1. The CDR3 runs 15 residues. Germline CDR1 is LNHNV and CDR2 is YYDKDF (reference sequence). V gave up 2 bases and J gave up 1 base; unmatched junction bases: 3. CDR3 DNA: TGTGCCACCAGCAGACCCGGGACAGGGAACACTGAAGCTTTCTTT. Protein: CATSRPGTGNTEAFF.

This clone was seen once. This chain links TRBV6-1 with TRBJ1-3, with D maybe TRBD1 (6 bases). This CDR3 spans 15 amino acids. From germline, CDR1 is MNHNS and CDR2 SASEGT. Trimming left V 0 bases short and J 9 bases short, with 15 bases between. CDR3 amino acids: CASSEAGAGQVTIYF. The DNA of the CDR3 is TGTGCCAGCAGTGAAGCGGGGGCAGGTCAAGTCACCATATATTTT.

This clone turned up a few times. The chain has TRBV6-6 and TRBJ1-2; TRBD1 might be the D (5 bases). The V gene's germline CDR1 is MNHNY and CDR2 SVGAGI (reference sequence). V lost 8 bases and J lost 6, with 19 bases in between. CDR3 length: 14 residues. The CDR3 here is CASQRRGELDGYTF. CDR3 DNA sequence: TGTGCCAGCCAACGTCGGGGGGAATTAGATGGCTACACCTTC.

This clone was recorded only once. J is TRBJ2-7 and V is TRBV9, with D perhaps matching TRBD2 (5 bases). The V and J ends lost 4 bases and 0 bases respectively, with 11 bases between them. The CDR3 runs 14 residues. Germline V gene data show CDR1 as SGDLS and CDR2 as YYNGEE. The CDR3 bases are TGTGCCAGCAGCCCGACTGGGAGCTCCTACGAGCAGTACTTC. This codes for CASSPTGSSYEQYF.

The rearrangement joins TRBV7-9 to TRBJ1-2, with 7 nucleotides matching TRBD1. J lost 6 bases, V lost 5 bases, and 9 bases had no gene match. Germline V gene lookup returns CDR1 SEHNR and CDR2 FQNEAQ (reference sequence). The CDR3 is 14 amino acids. As DNA, the CDR3 is TGTGCCAGCAGCCCACAGGGGTATGGAAATGGCTACACCTTC. Protein: CASSPQGYGNGYTF. The full variable domain, its missing parts supplied by reference TRBV7-9 and TRBJ1-2, is DTGVSQNPRHKITKRGQNVTFRCDPISEHNRLYWYRQTLGQGPEFLTYFQNEAQLEKSRLLSDRFSAERPKGSFSTLEIQRTEQGDSAMYLCASSPQGYGNGYTFGSGTRLTVV.

CDR3 sequence (DNA): TGTGCCAGCAGTAGTAGCCGGGACAGGGGAGAACAGGCTAATGAAAAACTGTTTTTT. It encodes CASSSSRDRGEQANEKLFF. This chain joins TRBV2 and TRBJ1-4, with 10 bases matching TRBD1. Germline CDR1 is SNHLY and CDR2 is FYNNEI. V was pared by 5 bases and J by 3 bases, with 15 bases of the junction left unmatched. The CDR3 spans 19 residues.

The chain employs TRBV29-1 and TRBJ1-2, with D perhaps matching TRBD1 (6 bases). V lost 3 bases and J 4 bases, leaving 9 bases between the germline ends. Germline loops: CDR1 SQVTM, CDR2 ANQGSEA. The CDR3 is 12 residues long. The CDR3 DNA reads TGCAGCGTTGACCAGGGGCCCTATGGCTACACCTTC. Its protein product is CSVDQGPYGYTF.

The chain recombines TRBV6-2 or TRBV6-3 with TRBJ2-7; TRBD2 might be the D (7 bases). Trimming removed 4 bases at V and 4 bases at J, with 14 bases between. The V gene's germline CDR1 is MNHEY and CDR2 SVGEGT. The CDR3 extends over 14 amino acids. The CDR3 DNA reads TGTGCCAGCAGTTTCGGGGGGCTGGTATACGAGCAGTACTTC. Its translation: CASSFGGLVYEQYF.

This chain links TRBV14 with TRBJ1-2; 9 bases are shared with TRBD1. CDR3 length: 15 amino acids. The germline V gene encodes CDR1 SGHDN and CDR2 FVKESK. V trimming: 4 bases; J trimming: 4 bases; junction bases outside the gene matches: 7. CDR3 loop: CASSPSGTGSYGYTF. The CDR3 bases are TGTGCCAGCAGCCCTTCCGGGACAGGGTCCTATGGCTACACCTTC.

The chain carries TRBV6-5 and TRBJ1-5; D ambiguous. Germline V gives CDR1 MNHEY, CDR2 SVGAGI. This CDR3 has 15 amino acids. The V end was cut by 6 bases, the J end by 0 bases, with 12 bases between. In DNA form, the CDR3 reads TGTGCCAGCAGACTCGGGGAGAGTAGCAATCAGCCCCAGCATTTT. It is translated as CASRLGESSNQPQHF.

The chain joins TRBV9 to TRBJ1-4, with 11 bases lining up with TRBD1. Per germline, CDR1 SGDLS and CDR2 YYNGEE. The CDR3 sequence is 15 residues long. J gave up 8 bases and V 4 bases, and 7 bases lay outside the gene matches. The CDR3 coding sequence is TGTGCCAGCAGCCCGGACAGGGGGCTAAGGGAAAAACTGTTTTTT. Translating gives CASSPDRGLREKLFF.

About this clone itself: Other DNA sequences from this sample encode an identical CDR3 as well. The J gene is TRBJ1-1, the V gene TRBV6-5; D is possibly TRBD1 (6 bases). CDR3 size: 13 residues. Trimming cost V 6 bases and J 0 bases, with 8 bases left between them. Germline V gives CDR1 MNHEY, CDR2 SVGAGI. Here the CDR3 reads CASRGGVNTEAFF. The CDR3 DNA follows: TGTGCCAGCAGAGGGGGGGTGAACACTGAAGCTTTCTTT.

The chain employs TRBV7-2 and TRBJ2-5; tentatively, D is TRBD2 (6 bases). V lost 0 bases and J 7 bases, leaving 15 bases between the germline ends. There are 15 residues in the CDR3. CDR1 is SGHTA, CDR2 FQGNSA, per germline. The CDR3 DNA is TGTGCCAGCAGCTTAGCGCTGGAGGGCCCGGCGACCCAGTACTTC. It specifies CASSLALEGPATQYF.

This chain uses TRBV5-1 with TRBJ2-5, with 9 nucleotides matching TRBD2. Germline V gene lookup returns CDR1 SGHRS and CDR2 YFSETQ. The CDR3 has 14 residues. V lost 5 bases to trimming and J lost 2 bases; unmatched junction nucleotides: 4. In nucleotides, the CDR3 is TGCGCCAGCAGTCGACTAGCGGAGCAAGAGACCCAGTACTTC. This translates into CASSRLAEQETQYF.

The V and J genes are TRBV6-5 and TRBJ1-2, with a possible D match to TRBD1 (5 bases). Trimming shortened V by 8 bases and J by 2 bases, and 12 bases separated the two germline ends. CDR3 length equals 13 residues. Germline V gene sequence: CDR1 MNHEY, CDR2 SVGAGI. The CDR3 region is CASFDSPNYGYTF. For the CDR3, the DNA is TGTGCCAGCTTTGACAGCCCAAACTATGGCTACACCTTC.

This chain connects TRBV11-1 to TRBJ2-6; unclear D gene. The CDR3 consists of 14 residues. Trimming pared 5 bases from V and 0 bases from J, leaving 5 bases between. CDR1 is SGHAT, CDR2 FQDESV, per germline (reference sequence). The CDR3 sequence is CASSPRSGANVLTF. The DNA of the CDR3 is TGTGCCAGCAGCCCCCGCTCTGGGGCCAACGTCCTGACTTTC.

This clone has a handful of counts. Other DNA variants within this sample encode the same CDR3. The J gene is TRBJ2-5, the V gene TRBV20-1; D may be TRBD1 (5 bases). This CDR3 comprises 11 residues. The V end was cut by 6 bases, the J end by 2 bases, with 7 bases between. The V gene's germline CDR1 is DFQATT and CDR2 SNEGSKA (reference sequence). The CDR3 DNA reads TGCAGTGCAGGGGCACAAGAGACCCAGTACTTC. This sequence encodes CSAGAQETQYF.

This clone was observed once. The J gene is TRBJ2-3, the V gene TRBV9; 12 bases map to TRBD2. V dropped 0 bases and J dropped 4; count of bases not matched to a gene: 3. Germline loops: CDR1 SGDLS, CDR2 YYNGEE. The CDR3 is 16 amino acids. As DNA, the CDR3 is TGTGCCAGCAGCGTAGTGTCTAGCGGGGGGGCAGATACGCAGTATTTT. Its protein is CASSVVSSGGADTQYF.

This clone was seen only once. CDR3 region: CASSFYGTEAFF. The CDR3 nucleotides read TGTGCCAGCAGTTTTTACGGGACTGAAGCTTTCTTT. The V gene is TRBV12-3 or TRBV12-4, the J gene TRBJ1-1; no clear D gene. V lost 3 bases and J lost 5, with 7 bases in between. The CDR3 extends over 12 amino acids.